Detailed here is one T cell receptor beta chain. The germline V and J ends were trimmed by 2 bases and 2 bases, with 12 bases remaining between them. CDR1 and CDR2 from the germline V gene are SGHTA and FQGTGA. This CDR3 contains 16 residues. Healthy Caucasians from Russia aged roughly 6 to 95 served as donors. Peripheral blood from each donor was collected in a volume of about 10 milliliters. This entry belongs to a study of blood T cells in healthy people across ages. Alongside a J-beta primer mix, a sample-barcoded 5' primer served in a second PCR lasting 7 to 11 cycles. MiXCR, applied by TCRdb to the 5' RACE reads, yields one record per CDR3 protein. The sample records about 780,000 distinct CDR3 sequences, 25% to 30% being singletons. This same sample was also part of a study on T cells of mothers and their children.

This clonotype was sampled from a boy aged 5-17 years in good health. The J gene is TRBJ2-2, the V gene TRBV7-3; D is perhaps TRBD2 (5 bases). The sample comprised blood. In DNA, the CDR3 is TGTGCCAGCAGCTTACGAGCTAGCCTCAACACCGGGGAGCTGTTTTTT. Protein: CASSLRASLNTGELFF. Full variable domain (remainder filled in from reference TRBV7-3 and TRBJ2-2): GAGVSQTPSNKVTEKGKYVELRCDPISGHTALYWYRQSLGQGPEFLIYFQGTGAADDSGLPNDRFFAVRPEGSVSTLKIQRTERGDSAVYLCASSLRASLNTGELFFGEGSRLTVL.